What follows is one T cell receptor (beta chain) and its context. Its antigen is as yet unknown. Tagging with unique molecular identifiers was applied to individual cDNA molecules. Using its own MiXCR run on the 5' RACE reads, TCRdb lists one record per CDR3 protein. The sample includes 53,000 or so distinct CDR3 sequences, around 10% of them seen just once. The entry originates in a study of early T cells in non-severe SARS-CoV-2 infection. Background on the study: Chains from this unsorted whole-blood bulk RNA could not be paired.

Trimming took 0 bases from V and 3 from J; bases not matched to a gene: 4. The CDR3 has 15 residues. Findings and caveats of the study: There was a bias toward anti-spike CD8 responses in VDJdb matching, which missed private and CD4 specificities.

The chain combines TRBV12-3 or TRBV12-4 with TRBJ2-7; TRBD1 aligns across 8 bases. The TCR originated in an adult who was a healthcare worker with PCR-confirmed SARS-CoV-2 infection or an uninfected control (not recorded which). The input for sequencing was whole blood, taken at baseline. The CDR3 spells CASSLAGQGGYEQYF. The CDR3 DNA reads TGTGCCAGCAGTTTAGCAGGACAGGGCGGCTACGAGCAGTACTTC.